This T cell receptor (beta chain) was identified in a study of cytomegalovirus exposure and HLA in healthy donors. Worth noting for this clone: As yet, its antigen is unknown.

PCR involved 60 Vbeta and 13 Jbeta primers. TCRdb keeps only in-frame clones here, not all; method: immunoSEQ multiplex PCR. The sample records 70,000 to 95,000 clones, around 73% being singletons. Overall study findings and caveats: Later work showed greater clonal expansion in HLA-associated TCR beta chains than in equally common others.

Germline assignment: CDR1 MDHEN and CDR2 SYDVKM. Trimming shortened V by 5 bases and J by 9 bases, and 5 bases separated the two germline ends. The CDR3 totals 11 residues. This chain connects TRBV28 to TRBJ1-6; unclear D gene. The sequenced material came from PBMCs. This clonotype was sampled from a man in his fifties in good health and CMV-seronegative. This CDR3 reads CASSTGSPLHF. The DNA of the CDR3 is TGTGCCAGCAGTACTGGTTCACCCCTCCACTTT.